This is a list of T cell receptor beta chains from one sample in a study of blood T cell repertoires in COVID-19. This table comes from immunoSEQ multiplex PCR, and its TCRdb copy is limited to in-frame clones, with some not included. The repertoire holds 300,000 to 350,000 clones, about nine tenths seen once, with 6.5% to 8% in the top ten. The sequenced sample consisted of peripheral blood. The receptors were gathered from a young woman with COVID-19, enrolled during active disease. The conserved cysteine and the conserved F or W are not part of the CDR3 here.

TRBV10-2	TRBJ2-1	ASSDRTSGYNEQF
TRBV4-3	TRBJ2-5	ASSQDGYQETQY
TRBV30	TRBJ1-2	AWSGVITYGYT
TRBV11-2	TRBJ2-5	ASSQMQAQETQY
TRBV18	TRBJ2-2	ASSPRQDTGELF
TRBV24-1	TRBJ1-2	ATSSGGLGTKT
TRBV7-9	TRBJ2-6	ASSLGQGMRGANVLT
TRBV18	TRBJ1-2	ASSPTTHQGV
TRBV7-2	TRBJ2-7	ASSAAGQGLYEQY
TRBV2	TRBJ2-3	ASSGESGRSDTQY
TRBV27	TRBJ1-2	ASSPPGTPFYGYT
TRBV4-1	TRBJ2-7	ASSPRASESYEQY
TRBV24-1	TRBJ1-1	ATSDEDGRTGEAF
TRBV2	TRBJ2-7	ASSPGTGGPYEQY
TRBV5-8	TRBJ1-2	ASSLGILANYGYT
TRBV4-3	TRBJ1-3	ASSQSRGTGNTIY
TRBV6-2/TRBV6-3	TRBJ2-7	ASSGQGASYEQY
TRBV4-1	TRBJ2-7	ASSQEGSYEQY
TRBV6-5	TRBJ1-1	ASSRQGATEAF
TRBV28	TRBJ2-2	ASSLAGWDTGELF
TRBV6-5	TRBJ1-1	ASSIDRAEAF
TRBV4-2	TRBJ2-7	ASSQEWVGAGVAYEQY